These 15 T cell receptor beta chains originate from one sample sequenced in a study of T cell repertoires in cytomegalovirus infection. TCRdb re-derived calls from the reads in MiXCR, one entry per CDR3 protein. The data contain roughly 77,000 distinct CDR3 sequences, 3% to 4% of them singletons. The sample comprised PBMCs. The origin of the receptors is a human donor in good health (CMV status not recorded). Some clones in this sample may be carry-over from other donors' samples.

The chain recombines TRBV7-2 with TRBJ1-2; 10 bases are a match to TRBD1. The V gene's germline CDR1 is SGHTA and CDR2 FQGNSA. Unmatched junction bases numbered 6, after V lost 4 bases and J lost 4 bases. The CDR3 runs 15 residues. Here the CDR3 reads CASSSWTGGGYGYTF. CDR3 nucleotide sequence: TGTGCCAGCAGCTCATGGACAGGGGGAGGCTATGGCTACACCTTC.

This clonotype has a count of ten or more. The CDR3 nucleotides are TGTGCCAGCAGCTTATACGGGGGGAGATCCAATGAGCAGTTCTTC. The encoded protein is CASSLYGGRSNEQFF. The genes are TRBV7-8 and TRBJ2-1, with TRBD2 matching 7 bases. Trimming cost V 2 bases and J 6 bases; bases outside gene matches: 7. Per the germline V gene, CDR1 is SGHVS and CDR2 is FQNEAQ. The CDR3 consists of 15 residues. Together with reference TRBV7-8 and TRBJ2-1, the CDR3 gives the full variable domain: GAGVSQSPRYKVAKRGQDVALRCDPISGHVSLFWYQQALGQGPEFLTYFQNEAQLDKSGLPSDRFFAERPEGSVSTLKIQRTQQEDSAVYLCASSLYGGRSNEQFFGPGTRLTVL.

This clonotype was picked up many times. This chain connects TRBV7-6 to TRBJ2-3; D perhaps matches TRBD2 (6 bases). The CDR3 sequence is 15 residues long. Per the germline V gene, CDR1 is SGHVS and CDR2 is FNYEAQ. The germline V and J ends were trimmed by 0 bases and 2 bases, with 9 bases remaining between them. The CDR3: CASSLAWGVTDTQYF. The DNA for the CDR3 is TGTGCCAGCAGCTTAGCCTGGGGGGTCACAGATACGCAGTATTTT.

This clonotype was picked up many times. The V gene is TRBV28, the J gene TRBJ2-5; 9 nucleotides line up with TRBD2. The germline V gene has CDR1 MDHEN and CDR2 SYDVKM. The CDR3 contains 16 residues. V was clipped by 1 base and J by 4 bases; unmatched bases: 7. CDR3 nucleotides: TGTGCCAGCAGTTTATTGTTAGCGGGAGATGGAGAGACCCAGTACTTC. Amino acid sequence: CASSLLLAGDGETQYF.

In its sample, this clonotype was seen many times. This chain links TRBV28 with TRBJ2-4; D perhaps matches TRBD1 (6 bases). This CDR3 comprises 15 residues. Germline V gene lookup returns CDR1 MDHEN and CDR2 SYDVKM. Trimming shortened V by 6 bases and J by 2 bases, and 14 bases separated the two germline ends. The CDR3 DNA reads as TGTGCCAGCAGCCAGGGGACCCCCACCAAAAACATTCAGTACTTC. This gives the protein CASSQGTPTKNIQYF.

This clonotype was recorded at least ten times. The J gene is TRBJ2-5, the V gene TRBV7-9, with 7 positions matching TRBD2. Germline V gene data show CDR1 as SEHNR and CDR2 as FQNEAQ (reference sequence). The V gene end was trimmed by 6 bases and the J gene end by 2 bases; junction bases not matched to a gene: 3. This CDR3 is built from 13 residues. CDR3 sequence (DNA): TGTGCCAGCAGATTTAGCGGGCAAGAGACCCAGTACTTC. Encoded protein: CASRFSGQETQYF. The full variable domain, completed using reference TRBV7-9 and TRBJ2-5, is DTGVSQNPRHKITKRGQNVTFRCDPISEHNRLYWYRQTLGQGPEFLTYFQNEAQLEKSRLLSDRFSAERPKGSFSTLEIQRTEQGDSAMYLCASRFSGQETQYFGPGTRLLVL.

This clonotype was detected many times. This chain joins TRBV5-1 and TRBJ2-7, with no clear D. Trimming took 5 bases from V and 1 from J, leaving 10 bases between them. This CDR3 is built from 13 residues. The germline gives CDR1 SGHRS, CDR2 YFSETQ. CDR3 amino acids: CASRRERSYEQYF. The CDR3 nucleotides read TGCGCCAGCAGGAGAGAGAGATCCTACGAGCAGTACTTC.

This clonotype was counted ten times or more. The chain is built from TRBV29-1 and TRBJ2-2, with D tentatively TRBD2 (6 bases). The CDR3 has 14 amino acids. V was clipped by 7 bases and J by 2 bases, with 14 bases between them. Germline V lookup: CDR1 SQVTM, CDR2 ANQGSEA. CDR3 sequence (DNA): TGCAGCGCCGGGAGCGGAGGAAACACCGGGGAGCTGTTTTTT. Translated: CSAGSGGNTGELFF.

This clonotype was counted ten times or more. The V gene is TRBV10-2, the J gene TRBJ2-1; D unclear. Trimming cost V 0 bases and J 7 bases, with 13 bases left between them. This CDR3 region has 15 residues. CDR1 is WSHSY, CDR2 SAAADI, per germline. DNA of the CDR3: TGCGCCAGCAGTGAGTCGATAGCTTTTGGGAATGAGCAGTTCTTC. Its translation: CASSESIAFGNEQFF.

This clonotype has a count of ten or more. This chain links TRBV7-2 with TRBJ1-1; a weak D match, TRBD1 (6 bases). This CDR3 has 16 residues. V shed 5 bases and J shed 4 bases, with 20 bases lying between them. The germline CDR1 and CDR2 sequences are SGHTA and FQGNSA. CDR3 DNA: TGTGCCAGCAGCACCCCGATCAGGGGTGGGAGCACTGAAGCTTTCTTT. This translates into CASSTPIRGGSTEAFF.

This clonotype was detected many times. The chain uses TRBV7-2 and TRBJ2-6; a possible D gene is TRBD1 (5 bases). The V end lost 4 bases, the J end lost 4 bases, and 11 bases lay between the germline ends. Germline V gene lookup returns CDR1 SGHTA and CDR2 FQGNSA. The CDR3 consists of 15 residues. The CDR3 protein is CASSSTGPGANVLTF. As DNA, the CDR3 is TGTGCCAGCAGCTCCACAGGTCCCGGGGCCAACGTCCTGACTTTC.

This clonotype was counted many times. Possible read error: a much larger clone is one base away. V is TRBV2 and J is TRBJ2-2; D gene uncertain. There are 12 residues in the CDR3. Between the trimmed V and J ends, which lost 6 bases and 3 bases, there was a span of 5 bases. Germline lookup yields CDR1 SNHLY and CDR2 FYNNEI. CDR3 protein: CASRVHTGELFF. The CDR3 nucleotides are TGTGCCAGCAGGGTCCACACCGGGGAGCTGTTTTTT.

This clonotype came up many times. CDR3 coding DNA: TGTGCCAGCAGCTTAGCGGCTCTTGCGGAAGCTTTCTTT. Amino acid sequence: CASSLAALAEAFF. The chain couples TRBV7-2 to TRBJ1-1; D gene unclear. The CDR3 sequence is 13 residues long. Trimming left V 0 bases short and J 8 bases short, with 10 bases between. Germline V gene sequence: CDR1 SGHTA, CDR2 FQGNSA.

This clonotype was seen ten or more times. The CDR3 coding sequence is TGTGCCAGCAGCCCTTACGACAGGGGCGATGAGCAGTTCTTC. It yields the protein CASSPYDRGDEQFF. This chain connects TRBV7-8 to TRBJ2-1, with 8 positions matching TRBD1. Trimming cost V 5 bases and J 8 bases; bases outside gene matches: 8. Looked up from germline, CDR1 is SGHVS and CDR2 is FQNEAQ. The CDR3 consists of 14 residues.

This clonotype was recorded many times. The chain couples TRBV7-2 to TRBJ2-7, with D possibly TRBD2 on 5 matching bases. Trimming removed 1 base from V and 0 bases from J, with 13 bases in between. The CDR3 length is 16 residues. From germline, CDR1 is SGHTA and CDR2 FQGNSA. The DNA of the CDR3 is TGTGCCAGCAGCTTAGAGGCTACTGGGAGCTCCTACGAGCAGTACTTC. Translated: CASSLEATGSSYEQYF.